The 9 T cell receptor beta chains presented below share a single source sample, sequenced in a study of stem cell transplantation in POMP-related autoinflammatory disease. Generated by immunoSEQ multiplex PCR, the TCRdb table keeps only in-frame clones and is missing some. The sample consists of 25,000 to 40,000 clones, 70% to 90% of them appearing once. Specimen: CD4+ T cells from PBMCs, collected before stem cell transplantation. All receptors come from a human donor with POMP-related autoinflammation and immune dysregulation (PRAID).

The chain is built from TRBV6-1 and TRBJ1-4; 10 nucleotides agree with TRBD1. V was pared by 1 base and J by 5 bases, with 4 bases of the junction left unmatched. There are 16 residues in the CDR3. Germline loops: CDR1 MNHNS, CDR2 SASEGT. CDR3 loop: CASSEVVGQGNEKLFF. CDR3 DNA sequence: TGTGCCAGCAGTGAAGTTGTGGGACAGGGGAATGAAAAACTGTTTTTT.

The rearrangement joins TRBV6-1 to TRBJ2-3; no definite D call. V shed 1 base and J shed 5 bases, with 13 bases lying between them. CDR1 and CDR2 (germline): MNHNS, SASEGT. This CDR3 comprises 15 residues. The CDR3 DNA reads TGTGCCAGCAGTGAAGAATGGGTTAGTCTAGATACGCAGTATTTT. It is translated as CASSEEWVSLDTQYF.

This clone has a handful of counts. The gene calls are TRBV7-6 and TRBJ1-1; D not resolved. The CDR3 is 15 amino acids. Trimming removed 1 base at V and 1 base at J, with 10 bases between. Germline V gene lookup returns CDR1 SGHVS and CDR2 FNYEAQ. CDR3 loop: CASSLGGQPNTEAFF. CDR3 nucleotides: TGTGCCAGCAGCTTAGGTGGTCAGCCGAACACTGAAGCTTTCTTT.

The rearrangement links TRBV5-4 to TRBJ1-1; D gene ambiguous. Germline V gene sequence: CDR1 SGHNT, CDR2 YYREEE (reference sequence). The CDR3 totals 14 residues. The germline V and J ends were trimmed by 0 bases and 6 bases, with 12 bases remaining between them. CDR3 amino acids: CASSLEQREAEAFF. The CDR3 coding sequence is TGTGCCAGCAGCTTGGAACAGAGGGAAGCTGAAGCTTTCTTT.

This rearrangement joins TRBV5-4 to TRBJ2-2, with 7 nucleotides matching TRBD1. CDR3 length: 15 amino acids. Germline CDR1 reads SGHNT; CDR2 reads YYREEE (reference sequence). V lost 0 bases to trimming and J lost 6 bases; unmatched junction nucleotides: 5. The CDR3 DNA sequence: TGTGCCAGCAGCTTGGTAACAGGGGCTGCCGGGGAGCTGTTTTTT. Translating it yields CASSLVTGAAGELFF.

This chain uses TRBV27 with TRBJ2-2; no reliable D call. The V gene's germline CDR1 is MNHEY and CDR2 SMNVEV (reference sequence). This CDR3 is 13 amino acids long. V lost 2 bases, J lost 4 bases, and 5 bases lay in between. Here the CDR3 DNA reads TGTGCCAGCAGTTTACAAGGCACCGGGGAGCTGTTTTTT. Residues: CASSLQGTGELFF.

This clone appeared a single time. The CDR3 region has the DNA TGTGCCAGCAGCTCGTTACAGGGGACCGGGGAGCTGTTTTTT. It encodes CASSSLQGTGELFF. The V and J genes are TRBV5-4 and TRBJ2-2; 7 bases align to TRBD1. The CDR3 is 14 amino acids. V was clipped by 3 bases and J by 5 bases; unmatched bases: 4. The V gene's germline CDR1 is SGHNT and CDR2 YYREEE (reference sequence).

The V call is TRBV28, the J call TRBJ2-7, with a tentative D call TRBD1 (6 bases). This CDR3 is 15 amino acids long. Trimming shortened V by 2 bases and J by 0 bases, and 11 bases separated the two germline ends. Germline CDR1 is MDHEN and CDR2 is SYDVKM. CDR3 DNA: TGTGCCAGCAGTTTACCGGACAGCCCCTCCTACGAGCAGTACTTC. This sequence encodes CASSLPDSPSYEQYF.

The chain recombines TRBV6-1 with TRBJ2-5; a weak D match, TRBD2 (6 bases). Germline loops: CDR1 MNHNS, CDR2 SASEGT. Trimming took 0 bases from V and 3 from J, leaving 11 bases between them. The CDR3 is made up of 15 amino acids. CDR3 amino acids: CASSEAGGYKETQYF. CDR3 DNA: TGTGCCAGCAGTGAAGCGGGAGGATATAAAGAGACCCAGTACTTC.